This T cell receptor (beta chain) was recovered during a study of post-analysis software for immune sequencing data. Whole-study results and caveats: Significantly lower normalized Chao1 diversity was seen in multiple sclerosis patients than in controls. Roughly 5 TRBV segments (TRBV5-6, TRBV5-1 and TRBV20-1 among them) occurred more frequently in patients than in controls.

The CDR3 spans 14 residues. Trimming removed 0 bases at V and 3 bases at J, with 8 bases between. Germline V gene sequence: CDR1 LGHNA, CDR2 YNFKEQ. Unique molecular identifiers were present in the TCR beta cDNA libraries. Yield was some 500,000 cDNA molecules from around 0.96 to 9.9 million T cells. TCRdb independently ran MiXCR on the PCR reads; one entry per CDR3 protein. The sample lists 750,000 to 950,000 distinct CDR3 sequences; approximately 44% were seen once. Regarding this clonotype: Its antigen is currently unknown.

Specimen: blood. The TCR was taken from a girl between 10 and 17 years old with multiple sclerosis. The chain employs TRBV4-2 and TRBJ1-1; D may be TRBD1 (5 bases). The CDR3 region has the DNA TGTGCCAGCAGCCAAGAAGACAGAGACACTGAAGCTTTCTTT. This translates into CASSQEDRDTEAFF.